Each of the 27 T cell receptor beta chains below was sequenced from the same sample in a study of cytomegalovirus exposure and HLA in healthy donors. The PCR ran on 60 Vbeta and 13 Jbeta primers. This table comes from immunoSEQ multiplex PCR, and its TCRdb copy is limited to in-frame clones, with some not included. This table holds fewer than 250,000 clones, about 74% found once. Specimen: PBMCs. The source is a woman in her thirties in good health and CMV-seronegative.

V usage is TRBV5-1 and J usage is TRBJ1-1; TRBD1 might be the D (5 bases). Germline V gene lookup returns CDR1 SGHRS and CDR2 YFSETQ. The CDR3 is 12 amino acids. Trimming removed 0 bases from V and 11 bases from J, with 11 bases in between. CDR3: CASSLAGGDAFF. The CDR3, as DNA: TGCGCCAGCAGCTTGGCCGGGGGTGACGCTTTCTTT.

The genes are TRBV11-2 and TRBJ1-2; 8 bases fit TRBD1. V was clipped by 4 bases and J by 7 bases; unmatched bases: 14. CDR3 length equals 16 residues. CDR1 is SGHAT, CDR2 FQNNGV, per germline. CDR3 DNA sequence: TGTGCCAGCAGCTCCCCCTTAAGGCAGGGGGCGCGTGGCTACACCTTC. Amino acids: CASSSPLRQGARGYTF.

The chain has TRBV11-2 and TRBJ1-6; D possibly corresponds to TRBD1 (5 bases). The CDR3 covers 15 residues. V lost 3 bases and J lost 5, with 11 bases in between. The germline V gene encodes CDR1 SGHAT and CDR2 FQNNGV. CDR3 in DNA: TGTGCCAGCAGCTTCCGGGACTCTAATAATTCACCCCTCCACTTT. It codes for CASSFRDSNNSPLHF.

The rearrangement uses TRBV6-1 and TRBJ1-3; D is undetermined. The length of the CDR3 is 12 residues. V was clipped by 1 base and J by 4 bases, with 2 bases between them. Germline V gene sequence: CDR1 MNHNS, CDR2 SASEGT. CDR3 protein: CASSEVGNTIYF. The CDR3 DNA follows: TGTGCCAGCAGTGAAGTAGGAAACACCATATATTTT.

In regard to this clone: The junction departs from germline at one end; a sequencing error may be responsible. The chain employs TRBV11-3 and TRBJ1-1, with 7 bases matching TRBD1. The CDR3 is made up of 17 amino acids. From germline, CDR1 is SGHNT and CDR2 YENEEA. The CDR3 spells CDSSGPGGQSLNTEAFF. CDR3 bases: TGTGACAGCAGCGGACCCGGGGGACAGAGCTTGAACACTGAAGCTTTCTTT.

The V call is TRBV13, the J call TRBJ2-1, with 7 positions matching TRBD1. V lost 4 bases to trimming and J lost 4 bases; unmatched junction nucleotides: 1. CDR1 and CDR2 (germline): PRHDT, FYEKMQ (reference sequence). The CDR3 sequence is 13 residues long. The CDR3 loop is CASSSTGYNEQFF. In nucleotides, the CDR3 is TGTGCCAGCAGCTCGACAGGGTACAATGAGCAGTTCTTC.

This clone was counted a few times. The J gene is TRBJ1-2, the V gene TRBV25-1; the D gene is possibly TRBD1 (6 bases). Trimming pared 9 bases from V and 7 bases from J, leaving 21 bases between. The CDR3 runs to 14 residues. The germline V gene has CDR1 MGHDK and CDR2 SYGVNS. In DNA form, the CDR3 reads TGTGCCAGTCAACAATGGGGGGGCGCCTCTGGCTACACCTTC. Translating gives CASQQWGGASGYTF.

This chain links TRBV5-4 with TRBJ2-6; 11 nucleotides line up with TRBD1. The V and J ends lost 4 bases and 6 bases, in that order; junction bases with no gene match: 3. Germline V gene data show CDR1 as SGHNT and CDR2 as YYREEE (reference sequence). This CDR3 has 15 residues. The CDR3 DNA sequence: TGTGCCAGCAGCAGGGACAGGGGGAAGGCCAACGTCCTGACTTTC. Translation: CASSRDRGKANVLTF.

The CDR3 is CASSELRDTEAFF. CDR3 bases: TGCGCCAGCAGTGAGCTGAGGGACACTGAAGCTTTCTTT. V is TRBV10-1 and J is TRBJ1-1; D is uncertain. Trimming pared 2 bases from V and 3 bases from J, leaving 7 bases between. Germline lookup yields CDR1 WNHNN and CDR2 SYGVQD (reference sequence). This CDR3 comprises 13 residues.

The chain recombines TRBV19 with TRBJ1-1; tentative D call: TRBD1 (5 bases). The CDR3 contains 16 residues. Germline V gene sequence: CDR1 LNHDA, CDR2 SQIVND (reference sequence). V was shortened by 3 bases and J by 1 base, with 15 bases between the two germline ends. The CDR3 DNA reads TGTGCCAGTAGTATCAGTGGGGGGACCGAGAACACTGAAGCTTTCTTT. Amino acid sequence: CASSISGGTENTEAFF.

The chain uses TRBV30 and TRBJ1-1; a possible D gene is TRBD1 (6 bases). V was shortened by 0 bases and J by 6 bases, with 23 bases between the two germline ends. In germline, CDR1 is GTSNPN, CDR2 SVGIG (reference sequence). The CDR3 spans 17 residues. As DNA, the CDR3 is TGTGCCTGGAGTGTACCTTCGGCAGGGGAGGGAGTATCTGAAGCTTTCTTT. Amino acids: CAWSVPSAGEGVSEAFF.

The V and J genes are TRBV7-9 and TRBJ1-4, with 8 bases identical to TRBD1. V lost 5 bases, J lost 5 bases, and 7 bases stayed unmatched. This CDR3 comprises 15 residues. Per the germline V gene, CDR1 is SEHNR and CDR2 is FQNEAQ (reference sequence). CDR3 DNA sequence: TGTGCCAGCAGCCTGACAGGGGCCATCAATGAAAAACTGTTTTTT. Protein: CASSLTGAINEKLFF.

This clone was counted once. The CDR3 here is CASSQVRTPASYGYTF. The CDR3 DNA reads as TGTGCCAGCAGCCAAGTCCGGACACCGGCTAGCTATGGCTACACCTTC. The chain recombines TRBV4-2 with TRBJ1-2, with D maybe TRBD1 (5 bases). This CDR3 region has 16 residues. CDR1 is LGHNA, CDR2 YNFKEQ, per germline. Trimming removed 1 base from V and 4 bases from J, with 16 bases in between.

This CDR3 reads CASSQEGVNTEAFF. The CDR3 DNA sequence: TGTGCCAGCAGCCAAGAGGGAGTGAACACTGAAGCTTTCTTT. This chain connects TRBV5-4 to TRBJ1-1; D gene ambiguous. CDR3 size: 14 residues. The germline V and J ends were trimmed by 4 bases and 0 bases, with 10 bases remaining between them. Germline V lookup: CDR1 SGHNT, CDR2 YYREEE (reference sequence).

CDR3 in amino acids: CASRYGLEQNNEQFF. CDR3 DNA sequence: TGTGCCAGCCGATACGGACTAGAACAAAACAATGAGCAGTTCTTC. The V and J genes are TRBV2 and TRBJ2-1; TRBD2 matches 7 bases. The CDR3 loop spans 15 amino acids. In germline, CDR1 is SNHLY, CDR2 FYNNEI. With V trimmed by 8 bases and J by 5 bases, 12 bases remained unmatched.

The genes are TRBV19 and TRBJ1-1; D remains unclear. The CDR3 totals 13 residues. V was cut by 5 bases and J by 0 bases, with 7 bases left in between. Looked up from germline, CDR1 is LNHDA and CDR2 is SQIVND (reference sequence). The DNA for the CDR3 is TGTGCCAGTAGTTCAGTCGTGAACACTGAAGCTTTCTTT. Its translation is CASSSVVNTEAFF.

The chain links TRBV11-2 to TRBJ2-1; the D is unclear. Germline CDR1 is SGHAT and CDR2 is FQNNGV. This CDR3 comprises 14 residues. V was pared by 1 base and J by 3 bases, with 7 bases between. Written as DNA, the CDR3 is TGTGCCAGCAGCTTAGGCGGTAACTACAATGAGCAGTTCTTC. This encodes CASSLGGNYNEQFF.

The chain employs TRBV6-1 and TRBJ1-4; tentative D call: TRBD1 (6 bases). Looked up from germline, CDR1 is MNHNS and CDR2 is SASEGT. The CDR3 extends over 16 amino acids. V was shortened by 1 base and J by 4 bases, with 13 bases between the two germline ends. The CDR3 nucleotides read TGTGCCAGCAGTGAAGGGGGGGGGCAGGGTAATGAAAAACTGTTTTTT. It encodes CASSEGGGQGNEKLFF.

CDR3 nucleotides: TGTGCCTGGGCCCCAACTGAACAGGGTGTTGAAAAACTGTTTTTT. Translation: CAWAPTEQGVEKLFF. The chain uses TRBV30 and TRBJ1-4; a weak D match, TRBD1 (6 bases). CDR1 and CDR2 (germline): GTSNPN, SVGIG (reference sequence). This CDR3 has 15 residues. V dropped 5 bases and J dropped 7 bases, with 20 bases sitting between them.

The chain couples TRBV11-3 to TRBJ2-1, with a weak D call TRBD2 (6 bases). The CDR3 contains 15 residues. Trimming removed 3 bases from V and 7 bases from J, with 16 bases in between. Germline values: CDR1 SGHNT, CDR2 YENEEA. The CDR3 loop reads CASSLGRRGLNEQFF. The CDR3 nucleotides read TGTGCCAGCAGCTTGGGGCGACGGGGACTTAATGAGCAGTTCTTC. The entire variable domain, with the rest obtained from reference TRBV11-3 and TRBJ2-1, is as follows: EAGVVQSPRYKIIEKKQPVAFWCNPISGHNTLYWYLQNLGQGPELLIRYENEEAVDDSQLPKDRFSAERLKGVDSTLKIQPAELGDSAVYLCASSLGRRGLNEQFFGPGTRLTVL.

For this clone: An end of the junction does not agree with germline; a read error may underlie this. Distinct nucleotide sequences in the sample also encode this CDR3. The genes are TRBV30 and TRBJ1-1; no definite D call. Germline lookup yields CDR1 GTSNPN and CDR2 SVGIG (reference sequence). This CDR3 has 13 amino acids. In DNA, the CDR3 is TGCGCCTGGAGTGTCTCACTGGAGGGCCAGGCTTTCTTT. Protein sequence: CAWSVSLEGQAFF.

The chain recombines TRBV10-1 with TRBJ2-3, with 9 nucleotides matching TRBD2. The germline gives CDR1 WNHNN, CDR2 SYGVQD (reference sequence). The V segment lost 0 bases and the J segment 4 bases; nucleotides outside the gene matches: 2. This CDR3 has 15 residues. The CDR3 DNA follows: TGCGCCAGCAGTGAGTCGCGGGGGGGCGCAGATACGCAGTATTTT. The encoded protein is CASSESRGGADTQYF.

This rearrangement joins TRBV5-1 to TRBJ2-3, with 9 bases matching TRBD2. Trimming removed 6 bases from V and 5 bases from J; junction bases left unmatched: 7. The CDR3 contains 14 residues. Germline CDR1 reads SGHRS; CDR2 reads YFSETQ. CDR3 residues: CASNSGGRGDTQYF. CDR3 in DNA: TGCGCCAGCAACAGCGGGGGGCGAGGAGATACGCAGTATTTT.

The chain links TRBV30 to TRBJ2-5; D is ambiguous. The CDR3 is 13 residues long. V shed 3 bases and J shed 5 bases, with 13 bases lying between them. In germline, CDR1 is GTSNPN, CDR2 SVGIG (reference sequence). For the CDR3, the DNA is TGTGCCTGGAGATTAAAACGGTGGGAGACCCAGTACTTC. It translates to CAWRLKRWETQYF. Full variable domain (rest looked up from reference TRBV30 and TRBJ2-5): SQTIHQWPATLVQPVGSPLSLECTVEGTSNPNLYWYRQAAGRGLQLLFYSVGIGQISSEVPQNLSASRPQDRQFILSSKKLLLSDSGFYLCAWRLKRWETQYFGPGTRLLVL.

This sequence joins TRBV27 and TRBJ1-2, with D hard to call. Germline V gene data show CDR1 as MNHEY and CDR2 as SMNVEV (reference sequence). V was cut by 6 bases and J by 0 bases, with 11 bases left in between. The CDR3 has 14 amino acids. CDR3 residues: CASRRIESNYGYTF. CDR3 bases: TGTGCCAGCAGACGCATAGAGTCTAACTATGGCTACACCTTC.

The CDR3 DNA sequence: TGTGCCAGCTCACCACCGACAGGACCTGAAGCTTTCTTT. This encodes CASSPPTGPEAFF. The V gene is TRBV18, the J gene TRBJ1-1; D is perhaps TRBD1 (6 bases). Germline V CDR1 and CDR2: KGHSH, LQKENI. The CDR3 runs 13 residues. Trimming shortened V by 0 bases and J by 6 bases, and 8 bases separated the two germline ends.

This chain uses TRBV7-3 with TRBJ2-5, with 7 bases matching TRBD1. CDR1 is SGHTA, CDR2 FQGTGA, per germline. The J segment lost 5 bases and the V segment lost 2 bases, leaving 14 bases of the junction unmatched. The CDR3 extends over 17 amino acids. The CDR3 DNA is TGTGCCAGCAGCTTAGGTCGTACTGGTGGCAGGGGGGAGACCCAGTACTTC. Protein product: CASSLGRTGGRGETQYF.